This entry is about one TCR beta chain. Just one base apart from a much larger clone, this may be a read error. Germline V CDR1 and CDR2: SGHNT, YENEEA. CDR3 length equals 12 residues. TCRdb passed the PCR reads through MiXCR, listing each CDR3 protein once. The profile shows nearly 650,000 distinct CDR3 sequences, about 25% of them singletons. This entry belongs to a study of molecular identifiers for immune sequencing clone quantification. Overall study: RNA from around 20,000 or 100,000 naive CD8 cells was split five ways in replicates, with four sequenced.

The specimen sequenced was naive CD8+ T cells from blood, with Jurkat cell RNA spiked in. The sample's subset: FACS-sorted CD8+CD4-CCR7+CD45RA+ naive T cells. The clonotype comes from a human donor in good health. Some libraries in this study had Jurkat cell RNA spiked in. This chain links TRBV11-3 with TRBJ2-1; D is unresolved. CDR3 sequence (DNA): TGTGCCAGCAGCTTAGATAGAACTGAGCAGCTCTTC. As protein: CASSLDRTEQLF.